One sample yielded the 7 T cell receptor beta chains listed below, sequenced in a study of identical twins. From the 5' RACE reads, TCRdb called clonotypes with MiXCR, one entry per CDR3 protein. This sample yields 700,000 or so distinct CDR3 sequences, of which over 8.5% are seen a single time; 0.75% to 1% belongs to the top ten. The same sample was also studied in work on yellow fever vaccine responses in identical twins.

The specimen sequenced was PBMCs. The receptors originated from a woman aged 18-29 years in good health.

CDR3 amino acids: CSATSGVYEQYF. Written as DNA, the CDR3 is TGCAGTGCTACTAGCGGAGTTTACGAGCAGTACTTC. The chain links TRBV20-1 to TRBJ2-7; 7 nucleotides align to TRBD2. V trimming: 4 bases; J trimming: 4 bases; junction bases outside the gene matches: 4. Germline CDR1 is DFQATT and CDR2 is SNEGSKA (reference sequence). This CDR3 has 12 residues.

Ten or more counts support this clonotype. The chain links TRBV3-1 to TRBJ2-6; D is ambiguous. Germline loops: CDR1 LGHDT, CDR2 YNNKEL (reference sequence). The CDR3 has 17 amino acids. Trimming took 3 bases from V and 0 from J, leaving 12 bases between them. This CDR3 is CASSQSTVISGANVLTF. For the CDR3, the DNA is TGTGCCAGCAGCCAGTCAACGGTGATCTCTGGGGCCAACGTCCTGACTTTC.

The V call is TRBV7-9, the J call TRBJ1-3; no reliable D call. Germline-derived CDR1 and CDR2 are SEHNR and FQNEAQ (reference sequence). Trimming took off 4 bases at V and 7 bases at J, with 11 bases between the two ends. The CDR3 is made up of 13 amino acids. The chain's CDR3 is CASSSVLGNTIYF. Written as DNA, the CDR3 is TGTGCCAGCAGCTCAGTACTAGGGAACACCATATATTTT.

The rearrangement links TRBV7-9 to TRBJ2-3, with TRBD1 matching 7 bases. The CDR3 extends over 15 amino acids. The V gene's germline CDR1 is SEHNR and CDR2 FQNEAQ (reference sequence). V gave up 5 bases and J gave up 0 bases; unmatched junction bases: 5. CDR3 in amino acids: CASSQDRSSTDTQYF. The CDR3 bases are TGTGCCAGCAGCCAGGACAGGTCTAGCACAGATACGCAGTATTTT.

This rearrangement joins TRBV5-1 to TRBJ2-2, with D maybe TRBD1 (6 bases). CDR3 length: 15 residues. Germline-derived CDR1 and CDR2 are SGHRS and YFSETQ. Trimming cost V 4 bases and J 5 bases, with 15 bases left between them. CDR3 coding DNA: TGCGCCAGCAGCCTCCGACAGGCCCAAACCGGGGAGCTGTTTTTT. This sequence encodes CASSLRQAQTGELFF.

This chain connects TRBV12-3 or TRBV12-4 to TRBJ2-3; the D is unclear. Trimming pared 2 bases from V and 12 bases from J, leaving 15 bases between. CDR3 length: 13 residues. Here the CDR3 DNA reads TGTGCCAGCAGTTTATCAAGCAAGCGTCACCAGTATTTT. Translation gives CASSLSSKRHQYF.

This clonotype was counted ten times or more. The chain carries TRBV3-1 and TRBJ1-2; D remains ambiguous. Trimming pared 0 bases from V and 4 bases from J, leaving 9 bases between. Germline V CDR1 and CDR2: LGHDT, YNNKEL (reference sequence). The CDR3 sequence is 14 residues long. The CDR3 loop is CASSQDGRGYGYTF. Written as DNA, the CDR3 is TGTGCCAGCAGCCAAGACGGTCGGGGCTATGGCTACACCTTC.